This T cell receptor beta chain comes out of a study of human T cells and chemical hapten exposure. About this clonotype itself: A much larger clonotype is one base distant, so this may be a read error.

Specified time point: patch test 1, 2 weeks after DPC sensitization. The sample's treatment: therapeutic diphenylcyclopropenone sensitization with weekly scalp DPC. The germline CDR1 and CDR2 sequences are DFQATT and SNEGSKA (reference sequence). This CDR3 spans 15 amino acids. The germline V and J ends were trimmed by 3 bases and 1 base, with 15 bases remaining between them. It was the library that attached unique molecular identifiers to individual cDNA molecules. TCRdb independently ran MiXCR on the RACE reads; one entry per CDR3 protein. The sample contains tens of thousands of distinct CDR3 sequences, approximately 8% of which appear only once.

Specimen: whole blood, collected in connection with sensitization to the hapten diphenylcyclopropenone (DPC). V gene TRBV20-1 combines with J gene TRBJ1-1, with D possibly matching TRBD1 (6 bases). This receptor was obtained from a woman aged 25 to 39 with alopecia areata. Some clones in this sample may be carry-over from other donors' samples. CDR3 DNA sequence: TGCAGTGCTAGCCGGGGGGGCAGAAGGAACACTGAAGCTTTCTTT. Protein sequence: CSASRGGRRNTEAFF.